The 18 T cell receptor beta chains below come from one sample, sequenced in a study of CD8 T cells in ankylosing spondylitis. TCRdb reprocessed the 5' RACE reads with MiXCR, giving one entry per CDR3 protein. Among some 220,000 distinct CDR3 sequences listed, 10% were seen once. The sequencing sample was made of blood, either unsorted or a sorted T cell fraction (not recorded which). The receptors were sampled from a male donor with ankylosing spondylitis or in good health (not recorded which).

The chain links TRBV11-2 to TRBJ1-3; a weak D match, TRBD1 (5 bases). The CDR3 contains 18 residues. With 1 base removed from V and 1 base from J, the gap between germline ends came to 17 bases. From germline, CDR1 is SGHAT and CDR2 FQNNGV. The CDR3 region has the DNA TGTGCCAGCAGCTTAGCTTGGGCAGGGCAACCTTCTGGAAACACCATATATTTT. Its translation is CASSLAWAGQPSGNTIYF. The full variable domain, rest sourced from reference TRBV11-2 and TRBJ1-3, is EAGVAQSPRYKIIEKRQSVAFWCNPISGHATLYWYQQILGQGPKLLIQFQNNGVVDDSQLPKDRFSAERLKGVDSTLKIQPAKLEDSAVYLCASSLAWAGQPSGNTIYFGEGSWLTVV.

The chain couples TRBV7-9 to TRBJ1-4; possible D gene TRBD1, 5 bases. CDR3 length: 15 amino acids. The V gene's germline CDR1 is SEHNR and CDR2 FQNEAQ (reference sequence). With 5 bases removed from V and 6 bases from J, the gap between germline ends came to 16 bases. CDR3 sequence: CASSSHRNSDEKLFF. CDR3 nucleotide sequence: TGTGCCAGCAGCAGCCACAGGAATTCGGATGAAAAACTGTTTTTT.

This clonotype was found many times. The chain uses TRBV5-1 and TRBJ2-5; D gene uncertain. Germline V lookup: CDR1 SGHRS, CDR2 YFSETQ. Trimming left V 4 bases short and J 3 bases short, with 4 bases between. This CDR3 is built from 11 residues. CDR3 in amino acids: CASSEEETQYF. DNA of the CDR3: TGCGCCAGCAGCGAAGAAGAGACCCAGTACTTC.

This clonotype was counted ten times or more. The chain couples TRBV9 to TRBJ2-1, with 9 positions matching TRBD2. V was clipped by 0 bases and J by 2 bases; unmatched bases: 6. The CDR3 extends over 17 amino acids. Germline V gene data show CDR1 as SGDLS and CDR2 as YYNGEE. CDR3 DNA: TGTGCCAGCAGCGTAGGTCTTAGCGGGAGACCCTACAATGAGCAGTTCTTC. Protein sequence: CASSVGLSGRPYNEQFF.

This clonotype was detected a few times. V usage is TRBV6-2 or TRBV6-3 and J usage is TRBJ2-1; 11 bases are a match to TRBD2. The germline V gene encodes CDR1 MNHEY and CDR2 SVGEGT. The CDR3 totals 16 residues. V dropped 0 bases and J dropped 5; count of bases not matched to a gene: 3. CDR3 bases: TGTGCCAGCAGTTACTCGAGACTAGCGGGAAACAATGAGCAGTTCTTC. Translating gives CASSYSRLAGNNEQFF.

This clonotype was recorded at least ten times. V and J are TRBV28 and TRBJ1-6; 7 bases are shared with TRBD1. V lost 8 bases, J lost 4 bases, and 8 bases stayed unmatched. Per the germline V gene, CDR1 is MDHEN and CDR2 is SYDVKM. The CDR3 consists of 15 residues. The CDR3 coding sequence is TGTGCCAGCCAGGCCGGGACAGCTTATAATTCACCCCTCCACTTT. Protein: CASQAGTAYNSPLHF.

This chain joins TRBV7-7 and TRBJ2-3; 15 nucleotides agree with TRBD2. The CDR3 is 15 amino acids. J gave up 6 bases and V 11 bases, and 9 bases lay outside the gene matches. CDR1 is SSHAT and CDR2 is FNYEAQ in the germline V gene (reference sequence). CDR3 nucleotides: TGTGCCTCTCAACCAGGACTAGCGGGAGGGGATACGCAGTATTTT. It specifies CASQPGLAGGDTQYF.

V gene TRBV20-1 combines with J gene TRBJ2-1; 9 bases agree with TRBD2. Germline V gives CDR1 DFQATT, CDR2 SNEGSKA (reference sequence). There are 15 residues in the CDR3. With V trimmed by 6 bases and J by 6 bases, 12 bases remained unmatched. Here the CDR3 DNA reads TGCAGTGCCCCCAAGACTAGCGGATACCTCAATGAGCAGTTCTTC. Amino acid sequence: CSAPKTSGYLNEQFF.

The chain is built from TRBV3-1 and TRBJ2-1, with D possibly being TRBD2 (6 bases). Looked up from germline, CDR1 is LGHDT and CDR2 is YNNKEL (reference sequence). V was trimmed by 4 bases and J by 0 bases, leaving 13 bases between them. The CDR3 length is 16 residues. The CDR3 protein is CASSPPSVLSYNEQFF. CDR3 coding DNA: TGTGCCAGCAGCCCGCCTAGCGTCCTCTCCTACAATGAGCAGTTCTTC.

This clonotype was detected ten times or more. CDR3 in DNA: TGTGCCAGCAGCTTCCGCCGACTAGGGCCCAATGAGCAGTTCTTC. The encoded protein is CASSFRRLGPNEQFF. The chain recombines TRBV7-9 with TRBJ2-1; tentatively, D is TRBD2 (6 bases). The CDR3 is made up of 15 amino acids. CDR1 is SEHNR and CDR2 is FQNEAQ in the germline V gene (reference sequence). V was clipped by 3 bases and J by 6 bases, with 15 bases between them.

This clonotype was seen more than once but under ten times. This rearrangement joins TRBV5-6 to TRBJ1-1, with 7 bases that match TRBD1. Germline V CDR1 and CDR2: SGHDT, YYEEEE. V lost 4 bases to trimming and J lost 3 bases; unmatched junction nucleotides: 9. The CDR3 loop spans 15 amino acids. This CDR3 reads CASSPVGQSDTEAFF. DNA of the CDR3: TGTGCCAGCAGCCCCGTGGGACAGTCGGACACTGAAGCTTTCTTT.

This clonotype occurred many times. V is TRBV6-2 or TRBV6-3 and J is TRBJ2-3, with TRBD2 identical over 8 bases. Trimming took 2 bases from V and 0 from J; bases not matched to a gene: 22. The CDR3 is 22 amino acids. Per germline, CDR1 MNHEY and CDR2 SVGEGT. The CDR3 DNA reads as TGTGCCAGCAGTTACCCAGCGCCGGGACTAGGAACAGCCCGGGCTAGCACAGATACGCAGTATTTT. It is translated as CASSYPAPGLGTARASTDTQYF.

V is TRBV7-2 and J is TRBJ1-3; no clear D. The CDR3 is made up of 13 amino acids. Per the germline V gene, CDR1 is SGHTA and CDR2 is FQGNSA. V dropped 2 bases and J dropped 7 bases, with 9 bases sitting between them. The CDR3 DNA follows: TGTGCCAGCAGCTTAAGCAGTCGGAACACCATATATTTT. Protein product: CASSLSSRNTIYF. The variable domain in full, completed from reference TRBV7-2 and TRBJ1-3, reads GAGVSQSPSNKVTEKGKDVELRCDPISGHTALYWYRQSLGQGLEFLIYFQGNSAPDKSGLPSDRFSAERTGGSVSTLTIQRTQQEDSAVYLCASSLSSRNTIYFGEGSWLTVV.

This clonotype came up many times. This chain joins TRBV20-1 and TRBJ2-1, with D tentatively TRBD1 (6 bases). The V end lost 5 bases, the J end lost 4 bases, and 18 bases lay between the germline ends. The CDR3 is 15 amino acids. Germline CDR1 is DFQATT and CDR2 is SNEGSKA (reference sequence). CDR3 in DNA: TGCAGTGCTGAGGCCAAGCGGACAGTTTACAATGAGCAGTTCTTC. Translating gives CSAEAKRTVYNEQFF.

The sample holds many counts of this clonotype. This chain uses TRBV20-1 with TRBJ2-1, with 9 bases identical to TRBD1. Germline V gene sequence: CDR1 DFQATT, CDR2 SNEGSKA (reference sequence). CDR3 length equals 16 residues. With 0 bases clipped from V and 7 bases from J, the junction kept 10 bases outside the gene matches. Here the CDR3 reads CSARDSGTGSGNEQFF. As DNA, the CDR3 is TGCAGTGCTAGAGATTCTGGGACAGGGTCGGGGAATGAGCAGTTCTTC.

This clonotype was recorded many times. The V and J genes are TRBV5-1 and TRBJ2-1; TRBD1 is a possible D gene (6 bases). Per the germline V gene, CDR1 is SGHRS and CDR2 is YFSETQ. V shed 0 bases and J shed 2 bases, with 12 bases lying between them. The CDR3 runs 16 residues. The CDR3 spells CASSLGAGEPYNEQFF. The CDR3 nucleotides read TGCGCCAGCAGCTTGGGGGCAGGGGAACCCTACAATGAGCAGTTCTTC.

This clonotype was seen ten or more times. This chain joins TRBV3-1 and TRBJ2-2, with D possibly matching TRBD2 (6 bases). Germline values: CDR1 LGHDT, CDR2 YNNKEL (reference sequence). The V end was cut by 4 bases, the J end by 5 bases, with 11 bases between. The CDR3 runs 14 residues. The CDR3: CASSPLEGTGELFF. The DNA of the CDR3 is TGTGCCAGCAGCCCCCTGGAGGGGACCGGGGAGCTGTTTTTT.

This clonotype was observed many times. The J gene is TRBJ2-7, the V gene TRBV11-2, with D tentatively TRBD2 (6 bases). Germline V gene lookup returns CDR1 SGHAT and CDR2 FQNNGV. This CDR3 has 14 residues. Trimming took off 2 bases at V and 3 bases at J, with 11 bases between the two ends. The CDR3 DNA reads as TGTGCCAGCAGCTTATACGCGGGAAACTACGAGCAGTACTTC. This translates into CASSLYAGNYEQYF.